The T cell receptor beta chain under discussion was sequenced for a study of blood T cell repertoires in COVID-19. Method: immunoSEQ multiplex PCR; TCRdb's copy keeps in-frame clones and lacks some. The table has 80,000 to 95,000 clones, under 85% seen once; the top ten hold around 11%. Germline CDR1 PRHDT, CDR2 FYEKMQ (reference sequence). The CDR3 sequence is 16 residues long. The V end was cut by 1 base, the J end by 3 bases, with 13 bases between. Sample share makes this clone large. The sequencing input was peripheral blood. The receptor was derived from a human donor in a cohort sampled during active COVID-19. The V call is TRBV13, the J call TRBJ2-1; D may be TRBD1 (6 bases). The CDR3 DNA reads TGTGCCAGCAGCTTAGCGTTGGGGGCGGACTACAATGAGCAGTTCTTC. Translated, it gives CASSLALGADYNEQFF.